The 26 T cell receptor beta chains presented below share a single source sample, sequenced in a study of CD8+CD57+ T cells in acquired aplastic anemia. The patients chosen for sequencing had shown expansion of CD8+CD57+ cells (detected by flow cytometry). Both TCR beta VDJ combination and CDR3 sequence profiling were carried out. Genomic DNA was the template for this profiling. TCRdb recomputed calls from the reads with MiXCR, one row per CDR3 protein. The sample records hundreds of thousands of distinct CDR3 sequences, approximately 32% being singletons. The source material was sorted CD4+, CD8+, or CD8+CD57+ T cells (not recorded which) from PBMCs. These TCRs come from a human donor with aplastic anemia.

The genes are TRBV12-3 or TRBV12-4 and TRBJ1-3; D not certain. The CDR3 runs to 13 residues. Trimming shortened V by 3 bases and J by 4 bases, and 7 bases separated the two germline ends. As DNA, the CDR3 is TGTGCCAGCAGTTTTTTCCCCGGAAACACCATATATTTT. It codes for CASSFFPGNTIYF.

This clonotype was observed a handful of times. This chain connects TRBV7-9 to TRBJ2-1, with D perhaps matching TRBD2 (6 bases). Germline lookup yields CDR1 SEHNR and CDR2 FQNEAQ (reference sequence). This CDR3 region has 13 residues. The V gene lost 4 bases and the J gene lost 4 bases, with 8 bases spanning the gap. DNA for the CDR3: TGTGCCAGCAGCTCTCGGGAGTACAATGAGCAGTTCTTC. This sequence encodes CASSSREYNEQFF.

This clonotype was counted ten times or more. This rearrangement joins TRBV10-3 to TRBJ1-2, with D unresolved. Germline CDR1 reads ENHRY; CDR2 reads SYGVKD. Trimming took 3 bases from V and 0 from J, leaving 8 bases between them. The CDR3 is 14 residues long. In DNA form, the CDR3 reads TGTGCCATCAGTGAAGGCATTTCTAACTATGGCTACACCTTC. This codes for CAISEGISNYGYTF.

The genes are TRBV15 and TRBJ1-3; no reliable D call. Between the trimmed V and J ends, which lost 0 bases and 7 bases, there was a span of 16 bases. CDR1 is LNHNV, CDR2 YYDKDF, per germline (reference sequence). This CDR3 is 16 amino acids long. CDR3 DNA sequence: TGTGCCACCAGCAGAGAAAAGTCGGACCAAGCGAACACCATATATTTT. It encodes CATSREKSDQANTIYF.

V and J are TRBV2 and TRBJ2-7; 7 bases align to TRBD1. Germline assignment: CDR1 SNHLY and CDR2 FYNNEI. V trimming: 6 bases; J trimming: 6 bases; junction bases outside the gene matches: 11. The CDR3 has 14 residues. CDR3 amino acids: CASRVNGQVREQYF. CDR3 coding DNA: TGTGCCAGCAGGGTAAACGGACAGGTGCGCGAGCAGTACTTC.

This clonotype has a count of ten or more. The chain joins TRBV11-1 to TRBJ2-5; 9 bases agree with TRBD2. V trimming: 0 bases; J trimming: 6 bases; junction bases outside the gene matches: 11. CDR3 length: 17 amino acids. Germline CDR1 SGHAT, CDR2 FQDESV (reference sequence). The CDR3 coding sequence is TGTGCCAGCAGCTTAGCGCTGACTAGCGGTAACCTCCAGACCCAGTACTTC. Its protein product is CASSLALTSGNLQTQYF. The entire variable domain, with the rest obtained from reference TRBV11-1 and TRBJ2-5, is as follows: EAEVAQSPRYKITEKSQAVAFWCDPISGHATLYWYRQILGQGPELLVQFQDESVVDDSQLPKDRFSAERLKGVDSTLKIQPAELGDSAMYLCASSLALTSGNLQTQYFGPGTRLLVL.

This clonotype was detected ten times or more. The chain uses TRBV7-6 and TRBJ2-7; 10 nucleotides agree with TRBD1. The length of the CDR3 is 15 residues. Germline CDR1 is SGHVS and CDR2 is FNYEAQ. V was clipped by 5 bases and J by 5 bases; unmatched bases: 9. The CDR3 spells CASSETGGKVDEQYF. The CDR3 nucleotides are TGTGCCAGCAGCGAGACAGGGGGCAAGGTCGACGAGCAGTACTTC.

This chain uses TRBV3-1 with TRBJ1-1; D gene unclear. Germline values: CDR1 LGHDT, CDR2 YNNKEL (reference sequence). Deletions cut 8 bases from V and 2 bases from J, with 3 bases between. The length of the CDR3 is 10 residues. The CDR3 nucleotides are TGTGCCAGCCCTAACACTGAAGCTTTCTTT. Protein sequence: CASPNTEAFF.

This clonotype occurred many times. The chain links TRBV14 to TRBJ1-2; D might be TRBD1 (5 bases). This CDR3 has 12 amino acids. The germline gives CDR1 SGHDN, CDR2 FVKESK. V gave up 4 bases and J gave up 8 bases, with 11 bases separating them. The CDR3 DNA is TGTGCCAGCAGCCTTCAGGGAGGGGGCTACACCTTC. It specifies CASSLQGGGYTF.

This sequence joins TRBV24-1 and TRBJ2-1, with a weak D call TRBD2 (6 bases). Germline values: CDR1 KGHDR, CDR2 SFDVKD. The CDR3 has 16 residues. V was trimmed by 3 bases and J by 8 bases, leaving 19 bases between them. CDR3 sequence reads: CATSDPAGQRGDEQFF. For the CDR3, the DNA is TGTGCCACCAGTGATCCGGCGGGGCAGCGAGGGGATGAGCAGTTCTTC.

The rearrangement uses TRBV15 and TRBJ2-1; 7 bases map to TRBD2. The V segment lost 3 bases and the J segment 1 base; nucleotides outside the gene matches: 3. CDR3 size: 15 residues. The germline CDR1 and CDR2 sequences are LNHNV and YYDKDF (reference sequence). The CDR3, as DNA: TGTGCCACCAGCAGGAGGGAGGGGTCCTACAATGAGCAGTTCTTC. As protein: CATSRREGSYNEQFF. The full variable domain, its missing parts supplied by reference TRBV15 and TRBJ2-1, is DAMVIQNPRYQVTQFGKPVTLSCSQTLNHNVMYWYQQKSSQAPKLLFHYYDKDFNNEADTPDNFQSRRPNTSFCFLDIRSPGLGDTAMYLCATSRREGSYNEQFFGPGTRLTVL.

This clonotype was seen a few times. The chain employs TRBV9 and TRBJ1-3, with D hard to call. Trimming left V 0 bases short and J 3 bases short, with 4 bases between. The CDR3 extends over 13 amino acids. Germline CDR1 SGDLS, CDR2 YYNGEE. CDR3 bases: TGTGCCAGCAGCGTAGAAAGTGGAAACACCATATATTTT. Encoded protein: CASSVESGNTIYF.

In its sample, this clonotype was seen a few times. The chain joins TRBV6-1 to TRBJ1-2, with TRBD1 matching over 7 bases. The CDR3 consists of 13 residues. The trim removed 7 bases at V and 13 bases at J, leaving 15 bases unmatched. Per the germline V gene, CDR1 is MNHNS and CDR2 is SASEGT. The CDR3 loop reads CASIPVGTAGGTF. For the CDR3, the DNA is TGTGCCAGCATCCCGGTCGGGACAGCTGGAGGCACCTTC.

CDR3 residues: CASSPAGGPEAFF. In nucleotides, the CDR3 is TGTGCCAGCTCACCTGCAGGGGGCCCTGAAGCTTTCTTT. The chain employs TRBV18 and TRBJ1-1; 8 nucleotides align to TRBD1. CDR1 and CDR2 (germline): KGHSH, LQKENI. After removal of 3 bases from V and 6 bases from J, the junction contained 3 bases not matched to a gene. The CDR3 sequence is 13 residues long.

This rearrangement joins TRBV19 to TRBJ1-2; no firm D call. Between the trimmed V and J ends, which lost 5 bases and 8 bases, there was a span of 18 bases. Germline V CDR1 and CDR2: LNHDA, SQIVND (reference sequence). The CDR3 runs 14 residues. The CDR3 reads CASSPGMAEGGYTF. For the CDR3, the DNA is TGTGCCAGTAGTCCCGGGATGGCTGAGGGCGGCTACACCTTC. The complete variable domain, with remaining parts taken from reference TRBV19 and TRBJ1-2, reads DGGITQSPKYLFRKEGQNVTLSCEQNLNHDAMYWYRQDPGQGLRLIYYSQIVNDFQKGDIAEGYSVSREKKESFPLTVTSAQKNPTAFYLCASSPGMAEGGYTFGSGTRLTVV.

This clonotype occurred once. The chain carries TRBV5-1 and TRBJ1-2; tentatively, D is TRBD1 (5 bases). Trimming removed 1 base at V and 1 base at J, with 8 bases between. Germline values: CDR1 SGHRS, CDR2 YFSETQ. This CDR3 contains 14 residues. The CDR3 reads CASSLQGRNYGYTF. CDR3 DNA sequence: TGCGCCAGCAGCTTGCAGGGCCGTAACTATGGCTACACCTTC.

V is TRBV20-1 and J is TRBJ1-1; 8 positions match TRBD1. The trim removed 1 base at V and 5 bases at J, leaving 3 bases unmatched. The CDR3 totals 13 residues. Per the germline V gene, CDR1 is DFQATT and CDR2 is SNEGSKA (reference sequence). CDR3 in amino acids: CSARAGGKTEAFF. The CDR3 DNA follows: TGCAGTGCTAGAGCAGGGGGCAAGACTGAAGCTTTCTTT.

This clonotype was observed many times. The V call is TRBV2, the J call TRBJ2-5; possibly TRBD1 for D (6 bases). Trimming took 3 bases from V and 4 from J, leaving 15 bases between them. Germline loops: CDR1 SNHLY, CDR2 FYNNEI. The CDR3 is 15 residues long. CDR3 DNA: TGTGCCAGCAGTGAGCAGGGGATTATAGGAGAGACCCAGTACTTC. Translation: CASSEQGIIGETQYF.

Notes on this clonotype: A clone one base away is much larger, so this may be a read error. The rearrangement uses TRBV20-1 and TRBJ1-3; TRBD1 is a possible D gene (5 bases). Germline V gene lookup returns CDR1 DFQATT and CDR2 SNEGSKA (reference sequence). There are 13 residues in the CDR3. For the CDR3, the DNA is TGCAGTGCTAGTTCGGCAGGGAAGGACACCATATGTTTT. Protein: CSASSAGKDTICF.

This clonotype was seen a few times. Compared with germline, one end of the junction differs, possibly owing to a read error. The CDR3 region has the DNA TGTGCCAGCAGTTACAACCGACAGGAGAACTCCTACGAGCAGTACTTC. This codes for CASSYNRQENSYEQYF. This chain connects TRBV24-1 to TRBJ2-7; D possibly corresponds to TRBD1 (6 bases). Per germline, CDR1 KGHDR and CDR2 SFDVKD. The CDR3 has 16 residues.

The rearrangement joins TRBV19 to TRBJ1-6; the D gene is possibly TRBD1 (5 bases). The CDR3 totals 13 residues. CDR1 and CDR2 (germline): LNHDA, SQIVND (reference sequence). Trimming cost V 11 bases and J 7 bases, with 15 bases left between them. The CDR3 protein is CAWVGDGNSPLHF. CDR3 bases: TGTGCCTGGGTGGGGGATGGGAATTCACCCCTCCACTTT. The variable domain in full, completed from reference TRBV19 and TRBJ1-6, reads DGGITQSPKYLFRKEGQNVTLSCEQNLNHDAMYWYRQDPGQGLRLIYYSQIVNDFQKGDIAEGYSVSREKKESFPLTVTSAQKNPTAFYLCAWVGDGNSPLHFGNGTRLTVT.

The genes are TRBV6-1 and TRBJ1-2; no reliable D call. Trimming took off 6 bases at V and 6 bases at J, with 11 bases between the two ends. CDR3 size: 12 residues. CDR1 MNHNS and CDR2 SASEGT come from the germline V gene. The CDR3 DNA sequence: TGTGCCAGCAGGACGACCGAGAATGGCTACACCTTC. Translating it yields CASRTTENGYTF.

There are a few counts of this clonotype. This chain joins TRBV12-3 or TRBV12-4 and TRBJ1-5; D might be TRBD1 (6 bases). With 7 bases removed from V and 3 bases from J, the gap between germline ends came to 13 bases. The CDR3 is made up of 14 amino acids. CDR3 nucleotide sequence: TGTGCCAGCACCAACAGGGAGTTCAATCAGCCCCAGCATTTT. Translating it yields CASTNREFNQPQHF.

This clonotype has more than one count but fewer than ten. The chain's CDR3 is CASSRPRGIGTEAFF. In nucleotides, the CDR3 is TGTGCCAGTAGTAGGCCGAGGGGTATCGGCACTGAAGCTTTCTTT. V usage is TRBV19 and J usage is TRBJ1-1, with D possibly being TRBD1 (5 bases). The germline V gene has CDR1 LNHDA and CDR2 SQIVND (reference sequence). V shed 4 bases and J shed 4 bases, with 16 bases lying between them. There are 15 residues in the CDR3.

The V and J genes are TRBV29-1 and TRBJ1-5; D is unresolved. Per the germline V gene, CDR1 is SQVTM and CDR2 is ANQGSEA. The CDR3 has 15 residues. V dropped 2 bases and J dropped 2 bases, with 13 bases sitting between them. This chain's CDR3 is CSVEPREVGNQPQHF. The CDR3 region has the DNA TGCAGCGTTGAACCCCGGGAGGTGGGCAATCAGCCCCAGCATTTT.

This clonotype was observed at least ten times. The chain employs TRBV7-2 and TRBJ2-7; 10 nucleotides agree with TRBD2. After removal of 1 base from V and 9 bases from J, the junction contained 6 bases not matched to a gene. The CDR3 length is 14 residues. The germline gives CDR1 SGHTA, CDR2 FQGNSA. The CDR3 sequence: CASSLEREGQGQYF. The CDR3 DNA follows: TGTGCCAGCAGCTTAGAGCGGGAGGGCCAAGGGCAGTACTTC.